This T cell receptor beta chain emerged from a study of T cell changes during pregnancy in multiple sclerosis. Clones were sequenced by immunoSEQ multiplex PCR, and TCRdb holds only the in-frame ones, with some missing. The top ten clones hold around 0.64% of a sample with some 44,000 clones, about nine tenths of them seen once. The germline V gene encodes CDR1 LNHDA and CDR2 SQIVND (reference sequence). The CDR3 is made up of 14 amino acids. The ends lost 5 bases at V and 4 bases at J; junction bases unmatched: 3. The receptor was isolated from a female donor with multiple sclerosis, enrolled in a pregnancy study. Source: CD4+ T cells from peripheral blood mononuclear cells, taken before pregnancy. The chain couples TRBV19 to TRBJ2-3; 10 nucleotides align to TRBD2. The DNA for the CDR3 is TGTGCCAGTAGTCCTAGCGGGAGCCCAGATACGCAGTATTTT. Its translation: CASSPSGSPDTQYF. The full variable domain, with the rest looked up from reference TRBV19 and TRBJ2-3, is DGGITQSPKYLFRKEGQNVTLSCEQNLNHDAMYWYRQDPGQGLRLIYYSQIVNDFQKGDIAEGYSVSREKKESFPLTVTSAQKNPTAFYLCASSPSGSPDTQYFGPGTRLTVL.